The clone carrying this TCR beta chain came up a few times. Its antigen remains unknown. This sample was taken from a study of identifying expanded T cells in peripheral blood. This CDR3 spans 13 amino acids. The V end was cut by 0 bases, the J end by 4 bases, with 6 bases between. The germline V gene has CDR1 SNHLY and CDR2 FYNNEI. Clones were sequenced by immunoSEQ multiplex PCR, and TCRdb holds only the in-frame ones, with some missing. The sample holds around 99,000 clones, around 89% seen once. Regarding the study as a whole: Differentially abundant clones: about 1.1 between replicates, approximately 16 at around 14 days, over 18 at four. Clone count variance between roughly 2-week samples rose with total template count.

Healthy donors had no documented immune events, such as infections, while sampled. The V gene is TRBV2, the J gene TRBJ1-1; D unclear. This TCR was sampled from a person between 18 and 70 years old in good health. The sequenced sample was blood. The CDR3 loop is CASSEAPATEAFF. In DNA form, the CDR3 reads TGTGCCAGCAGTGAAGCTCCGGCCACTGAAGCTTTCTTT.